The 4 T cell receptor beta chains listed next were all sequenced from one sample in a study of blood T cell repertoires in COVID-19. Generated by immunoSEQ multiplex PCR, the TCRdb table keeps only in-frame clones and is missing some. The sample holds 85,000 to 130,000 clones; 70% to 75% are singletons and the top ten take 0.8% to 1%. Sequenced: peripheral blood. All receptors come from a human donor with acute or convalescent COVID-19. The donor label of this sample is uncertain.

The chain links TRBV12-3 or TRBV12-4 to TRBJ1-5, with D tentatively TRBD1 (5 bases). The CDR3 contains 13 residues. V was cut by 3 bases and J by 6 bases, with 9 bases left in between. In DNA, the CDR3 is TGTGCCAGCAGTTTCAGGGAGGGTCAGCCCCAGCATTTT. Its protein is CASSFREGQPQHF.

This rearrangement joins TRBV14 to TRBJ1-6; D gene ambiguous. The CDR3 is made up of 14 amino acids. In germline, CDR1 is SGHDN, CDR2 FVKESK. V lost 4 bases to trimming and J lost 0 bases, with 4 bases between them. CDR3 amino acids: CASSRHSYNSPLHF. The CDR3 DNA reads as TGTGCCAGCAGCCGACACTCCTATAATTCACCCCTCCACTTT.

This clone was found a few times. The rearrangement links TRBV5-8 to TRBJ2-2; 8 bases align to TRBD1. The CDR3 totals 17 residues. CDR1 SGHTS and CDR2 YDEGEE come from the germline V gene. Losses at the gene ends were 0 bases for V and 4 bases for J; bases not matched to a gene: 8. The CDR3 DNA reads as TGTGCCAGCAGCTTGGCAGGACAGGGTTGGCGCACCGGGGAGCTGTTTTTT. This gives the protein CASSLAGQGWRTGELFF.

The rearrangement joins TRBV4-1 to TRBJ2-3; TRBD2 might be the D (5 bases). CDR3 length equals 18 residues. Germline CDR1 reads MGHRA; CDR2 reads YSYEKL. V lost 0 bases and J 2 bases, leaving 18 bases between the germline ends. CDR3 in amino acids: CASSQELAYPEDTDTQYF. The CDR3 DNA reads TGCGCCAGCAGCCAAGAGTTGGCTTACCCGGAGGACACAGATACGCAGTATTTT.